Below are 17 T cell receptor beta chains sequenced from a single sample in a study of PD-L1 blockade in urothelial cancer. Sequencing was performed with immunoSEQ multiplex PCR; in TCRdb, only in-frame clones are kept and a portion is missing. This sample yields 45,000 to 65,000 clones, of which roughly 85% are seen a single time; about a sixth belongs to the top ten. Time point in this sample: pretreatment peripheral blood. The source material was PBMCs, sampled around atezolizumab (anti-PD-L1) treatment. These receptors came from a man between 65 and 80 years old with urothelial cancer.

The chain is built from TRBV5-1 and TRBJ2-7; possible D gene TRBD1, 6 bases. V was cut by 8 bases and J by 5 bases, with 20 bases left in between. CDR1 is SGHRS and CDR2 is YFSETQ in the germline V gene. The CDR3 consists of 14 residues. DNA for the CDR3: TGCGCCAGTGGGGACAAGGGGCGCATCGACGAGCAGTACTTC. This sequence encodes CASGDKGRIDEQYF.

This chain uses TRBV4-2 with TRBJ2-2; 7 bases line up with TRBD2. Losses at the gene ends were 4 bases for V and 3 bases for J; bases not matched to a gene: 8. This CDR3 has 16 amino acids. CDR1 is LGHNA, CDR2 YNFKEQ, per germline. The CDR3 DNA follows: TGTGCCAGCAGCCTTGAGGGCGGGAGCTACACCGGGGAGCTGTTTTTT. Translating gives CASSLEGGSYTGELFF.

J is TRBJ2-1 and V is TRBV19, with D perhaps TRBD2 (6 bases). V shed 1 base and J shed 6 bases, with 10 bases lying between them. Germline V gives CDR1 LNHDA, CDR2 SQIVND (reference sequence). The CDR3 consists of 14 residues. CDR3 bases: TGTGCCAGTAGTATAGTGGGAGGCCCCAATGAGCAGTTCTTC. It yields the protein CASSIVGGPNEQFF.

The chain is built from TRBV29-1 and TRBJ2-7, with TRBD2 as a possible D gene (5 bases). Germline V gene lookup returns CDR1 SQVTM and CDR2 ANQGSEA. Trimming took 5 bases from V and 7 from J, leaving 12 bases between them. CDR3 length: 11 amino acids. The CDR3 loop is CSVLTSWEQYF. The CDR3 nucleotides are TGCAGCGTTTTAACTAGTTGGGAGCAGTACTTC.

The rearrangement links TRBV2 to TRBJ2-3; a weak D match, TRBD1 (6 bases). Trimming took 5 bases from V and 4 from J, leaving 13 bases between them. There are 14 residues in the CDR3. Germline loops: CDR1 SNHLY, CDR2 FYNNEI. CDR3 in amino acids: CASSHRDNPDTQYF. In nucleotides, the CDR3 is TGTGCCAGCAGTCACCGGGACAACCCAGATACGCAGTATTTT.

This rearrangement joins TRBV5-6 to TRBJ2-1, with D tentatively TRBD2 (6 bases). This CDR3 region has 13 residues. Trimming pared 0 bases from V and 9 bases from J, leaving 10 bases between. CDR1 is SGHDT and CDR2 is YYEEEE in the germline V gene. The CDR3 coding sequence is TGTGCCAGCAGCTTGGGCATGGGAGGTGAGCAGTTCTTC. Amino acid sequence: CASSLGMGGEQFF.

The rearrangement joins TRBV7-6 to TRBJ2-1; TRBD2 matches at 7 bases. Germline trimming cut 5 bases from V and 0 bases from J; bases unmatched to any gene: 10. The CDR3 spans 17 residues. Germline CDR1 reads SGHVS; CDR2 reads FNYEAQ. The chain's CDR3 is CASSTKRGGSSYNEQFF. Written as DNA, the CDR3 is TGTGCCAGCAGCACAAAGAGGGGCGGGAGCTCCTACAATGAGCAGTTCTTC.

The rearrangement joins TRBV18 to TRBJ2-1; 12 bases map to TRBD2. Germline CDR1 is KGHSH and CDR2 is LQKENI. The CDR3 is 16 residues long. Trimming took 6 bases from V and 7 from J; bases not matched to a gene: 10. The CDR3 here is CASSQLAGGAHNEQFF. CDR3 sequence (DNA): TGTGCCAGCTCGCAACTAGCGGGAGGCGCCCATAATGAGCAGTTCTTC.

The CDR3, as DNA: TGCGCCACCTCCGGGACTAGTGGCAATGAGCAGTTCTTC. Encoded protein: CATSGTSGNEQFF. The chain recombines TRBV10-1 with TRBJ2-1; 8 nucleotides match TRBD2. This CDR3 has 13 amino acids. J was trimmed by 6 bases and V by 10 bases; bases with no gene match: 8. Germline loops: CDR1 WNHNN, CDR2 SYGVQD (reference sequence).

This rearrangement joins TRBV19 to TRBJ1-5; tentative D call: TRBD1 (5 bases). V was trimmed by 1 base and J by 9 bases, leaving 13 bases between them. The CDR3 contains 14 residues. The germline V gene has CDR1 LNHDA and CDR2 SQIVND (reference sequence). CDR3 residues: CASSIGGPQAPQHF. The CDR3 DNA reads TGTGCCAGTAGTATAGGGGGCCCCCAGGCGCCCCAGCATTTT.

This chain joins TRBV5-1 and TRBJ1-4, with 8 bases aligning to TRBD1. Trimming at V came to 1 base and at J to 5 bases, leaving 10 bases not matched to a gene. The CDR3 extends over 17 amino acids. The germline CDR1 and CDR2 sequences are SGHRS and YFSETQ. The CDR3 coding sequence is TGCGCCAGCAGCTTGCCCGCGGGGACAGGCCTAAATGAAAAACTGTTTTTT. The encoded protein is CASSLPAGTGLNEKLFF. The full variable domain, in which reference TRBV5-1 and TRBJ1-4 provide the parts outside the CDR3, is KAGVTQTPRYLIKTRGQQVTLSCSPISGHRSVSWYQQTPGQGLQFLFEYFSETQRNKGNFPGRFSGRQFSNSRSEMNVSTLELGDSALYLCASSLPAGTGLNEKLFFGSGTQLSVL.

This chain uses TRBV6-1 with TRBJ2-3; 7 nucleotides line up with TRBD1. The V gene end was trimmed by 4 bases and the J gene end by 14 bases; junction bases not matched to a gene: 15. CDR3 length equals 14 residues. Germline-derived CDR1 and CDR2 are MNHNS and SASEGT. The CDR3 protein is CASSARDSHRYAYF. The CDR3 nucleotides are TGTGCCAGCAGTGCCCGGGACAGCCACAGATACGCGTATTTT.

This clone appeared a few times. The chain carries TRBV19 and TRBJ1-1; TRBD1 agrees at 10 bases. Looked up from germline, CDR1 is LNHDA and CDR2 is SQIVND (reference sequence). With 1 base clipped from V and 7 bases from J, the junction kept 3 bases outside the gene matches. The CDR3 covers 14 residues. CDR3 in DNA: TGTGCCAGTAGTATAGGACAGGGGGCACATGAAGCTTTCTTT. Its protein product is CASSIGQGAHEAFF.

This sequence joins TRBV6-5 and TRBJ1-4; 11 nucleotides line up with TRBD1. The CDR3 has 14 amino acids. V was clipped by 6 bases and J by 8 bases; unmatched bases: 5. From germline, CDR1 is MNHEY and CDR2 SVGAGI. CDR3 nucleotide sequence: TGTGCCAGCAGGGGGACAGGGGGGGGAGAAAAACTGTTTTTT. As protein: CASRGTGGGEKLFF.

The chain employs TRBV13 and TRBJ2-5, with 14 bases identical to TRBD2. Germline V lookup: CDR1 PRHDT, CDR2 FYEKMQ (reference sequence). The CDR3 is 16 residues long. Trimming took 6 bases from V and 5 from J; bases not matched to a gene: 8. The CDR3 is CASRRRGTSGSETQYF. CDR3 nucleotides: TGTGCCAGCAGACGACGGGGGACTAGCGGGAGTGAGACCCAGTACTTC.

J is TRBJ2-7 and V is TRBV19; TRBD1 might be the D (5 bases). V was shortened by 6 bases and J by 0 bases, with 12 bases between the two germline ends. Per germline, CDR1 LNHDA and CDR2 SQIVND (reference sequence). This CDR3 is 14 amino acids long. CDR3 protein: CASSVRVSSYEQYF. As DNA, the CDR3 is TGTGCCAGTAGCGTCAGGGTCTCCTCCTACGAGCAGTACTTC.

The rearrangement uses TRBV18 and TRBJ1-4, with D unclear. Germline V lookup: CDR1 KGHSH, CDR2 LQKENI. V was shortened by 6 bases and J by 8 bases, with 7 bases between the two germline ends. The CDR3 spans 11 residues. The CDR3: CASSGEEKLFF. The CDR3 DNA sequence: TGTGCCAGCTCGGGAGAAGAAAAACTGTTTTTT. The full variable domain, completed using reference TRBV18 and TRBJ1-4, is NAGVMQNPRHLVRRRGQEARLRCSPMKGHSHVYWYRQLPEEGLKFMVYLQKENIIDESGMPKERFSAEFPKEGPSILRIQQVVRGDSAAYFCASSGEEKLFFGSGTQLSVL.